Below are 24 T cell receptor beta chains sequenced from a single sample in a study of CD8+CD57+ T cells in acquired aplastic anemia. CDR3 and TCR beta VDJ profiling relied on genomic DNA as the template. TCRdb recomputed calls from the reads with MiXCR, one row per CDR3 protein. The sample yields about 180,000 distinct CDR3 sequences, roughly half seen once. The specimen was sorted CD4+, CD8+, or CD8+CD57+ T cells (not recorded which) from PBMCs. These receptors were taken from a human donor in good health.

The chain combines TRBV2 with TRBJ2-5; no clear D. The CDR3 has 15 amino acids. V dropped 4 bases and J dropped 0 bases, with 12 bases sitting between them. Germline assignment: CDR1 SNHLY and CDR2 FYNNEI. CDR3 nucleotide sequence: TGTGCCAGCAGTGGACTGAATAGGGACCAAGAGACCCAGTACTTC. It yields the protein CASSGLNRDQETQYF.

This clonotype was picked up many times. CDR3 region: CASILNPGTDTQYF. The CDR3 DNA reads TGTGCCAGCATCCTAAACCCGGGCACAGATACGCAGTATTTT. The rearrangement uses TRBV11-1 and TRBJ2-3; D not resolved. Looked up from germline, CDR1 is SGHAT and CDR2 is FQDESV (reference sequence). This CDR3 is built from 14 residues. Trimming cost V 7 bases and J 1 base, with 12 bases left between them.

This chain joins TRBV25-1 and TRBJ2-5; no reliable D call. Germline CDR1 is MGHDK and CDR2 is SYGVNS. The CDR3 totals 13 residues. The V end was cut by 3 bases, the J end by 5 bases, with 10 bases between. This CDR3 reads CASSDDRRETQYF. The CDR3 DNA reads TGTGCCAGCAGTGACGATAGAAGGGAGACCCAGTACTTC.

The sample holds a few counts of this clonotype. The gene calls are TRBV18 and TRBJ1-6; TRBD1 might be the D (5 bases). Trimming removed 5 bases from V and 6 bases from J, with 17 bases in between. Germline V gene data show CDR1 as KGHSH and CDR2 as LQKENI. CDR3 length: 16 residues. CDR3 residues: CASSADSPGVNSPLHF. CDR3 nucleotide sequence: TGTGCCAGCTCAGCTGACAGCCCGGGCGTTAATTCACCCCTCCACTTT.

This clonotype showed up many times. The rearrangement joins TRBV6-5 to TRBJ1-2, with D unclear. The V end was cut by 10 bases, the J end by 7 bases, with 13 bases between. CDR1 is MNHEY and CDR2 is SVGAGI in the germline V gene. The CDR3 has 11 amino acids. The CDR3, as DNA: TGTGCCACCGCAGGTATCGGTGGCTACACCTTC. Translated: CATAGIGGYTF.

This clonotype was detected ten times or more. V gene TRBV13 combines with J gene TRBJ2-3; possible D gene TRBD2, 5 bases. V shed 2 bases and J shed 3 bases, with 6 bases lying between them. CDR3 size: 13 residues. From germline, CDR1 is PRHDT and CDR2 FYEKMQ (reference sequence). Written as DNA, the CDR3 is TGTGCCAGCAGCTTACAGCGGACAGATACGCAGTATTTT. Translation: CASSLQRTDTQYF.

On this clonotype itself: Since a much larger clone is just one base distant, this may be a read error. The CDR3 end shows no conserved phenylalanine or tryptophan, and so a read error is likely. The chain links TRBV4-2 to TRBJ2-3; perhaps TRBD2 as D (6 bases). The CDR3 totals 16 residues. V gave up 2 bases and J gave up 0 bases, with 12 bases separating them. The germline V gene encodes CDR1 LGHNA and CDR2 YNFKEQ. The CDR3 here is CASSQNPGTSTDTQYS. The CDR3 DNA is TGTGCCAGCAGCCAAAATCCCGGGACTAGCACAGATACGCAGTATTCT.

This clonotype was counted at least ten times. DNA of the CDR3: TGTGCCAGCAGCCAAGATACGACGAGGAATCAGCCCCAGCATTTT. This sequence encodes CASSQDTTRNQPQHF. The chain uses TRBV4-2 and TRBJ1-5; D is unresolved. This CDR3 contains 15 residues. CDR1 and CDR2 from the germline V gene are LGHNA and YNFKEQ. V gave up 0 bases and J gave up 4 bases, with 10 bases separating them.

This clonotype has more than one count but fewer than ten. DNA for the CDR3: TGTGCCAGCAGTCAGGGGGGCCACACCGGGGAGCTGTTTTTT. It specifies CASSQGGHTGELFF. The chain uses TRBV12-3 or TRBV12-4 and TRBJ2-2; the D gene is possibly TRBD1 (7 bases). Trimming stripped 5 bases from V and 3 bases from J, with 10 bases between. The CDR3 runs to 14 residues.

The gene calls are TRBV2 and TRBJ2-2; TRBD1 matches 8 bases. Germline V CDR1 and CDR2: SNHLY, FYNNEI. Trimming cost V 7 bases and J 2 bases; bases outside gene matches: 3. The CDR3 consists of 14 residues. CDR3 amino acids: CASNAGGNTGELFF. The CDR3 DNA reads TGTGCCAGCAACGCAGGGGGCAACACCGGGGAGCTGTTTTTT.

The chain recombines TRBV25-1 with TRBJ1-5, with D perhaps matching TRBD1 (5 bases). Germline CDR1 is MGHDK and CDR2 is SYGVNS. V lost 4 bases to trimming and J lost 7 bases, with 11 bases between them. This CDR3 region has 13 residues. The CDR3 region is CASSVGGWQPQHF. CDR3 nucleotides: TGTGCCAGCAGTGTGGGGGGGTGGCAGCCCCAGCATTTT.

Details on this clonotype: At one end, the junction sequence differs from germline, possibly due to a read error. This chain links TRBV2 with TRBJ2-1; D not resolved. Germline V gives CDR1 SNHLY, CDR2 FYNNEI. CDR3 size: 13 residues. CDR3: CASGEWWSNEQFF. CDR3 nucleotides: TGTGCCAGCGGTGAATGGTGGTCAAATGAGCAGTTCTTC.

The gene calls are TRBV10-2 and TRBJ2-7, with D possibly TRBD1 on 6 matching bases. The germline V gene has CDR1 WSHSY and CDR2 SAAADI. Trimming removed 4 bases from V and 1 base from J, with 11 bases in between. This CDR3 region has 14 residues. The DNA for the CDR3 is TGCGCCAGCAGTGCCTACAGGGATTCCTACGAGCAGTACTTC. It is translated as CASSAYRDSYEQYF.

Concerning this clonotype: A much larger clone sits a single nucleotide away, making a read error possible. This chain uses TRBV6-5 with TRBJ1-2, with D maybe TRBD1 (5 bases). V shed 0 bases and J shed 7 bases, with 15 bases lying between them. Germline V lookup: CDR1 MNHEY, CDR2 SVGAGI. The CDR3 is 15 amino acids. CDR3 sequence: CASSYSGGGRAGYTF. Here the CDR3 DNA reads TGTGCCAGCAGTTACTCGGGCGGTGGCAGGGCTGGCTACACCTTC.

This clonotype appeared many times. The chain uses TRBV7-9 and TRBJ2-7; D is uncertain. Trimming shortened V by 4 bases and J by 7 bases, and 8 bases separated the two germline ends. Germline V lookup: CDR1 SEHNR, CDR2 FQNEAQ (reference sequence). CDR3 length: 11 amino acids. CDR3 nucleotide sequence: TGTGCCAGCAGCTCCATGACTGAGCAGTACTTC. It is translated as CASSSMTEQYF. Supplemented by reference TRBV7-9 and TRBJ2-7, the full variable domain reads DTGVSQNPRHKITKRGQNVTFRCDPISEHNRLYWYRQTLGQGPEFLTYFQNEAQLEKSRLLSDRFSAERPKGSFSTLEIQRTEQGDSAMYLCASSSMTEQYFGPGTRLTVT.

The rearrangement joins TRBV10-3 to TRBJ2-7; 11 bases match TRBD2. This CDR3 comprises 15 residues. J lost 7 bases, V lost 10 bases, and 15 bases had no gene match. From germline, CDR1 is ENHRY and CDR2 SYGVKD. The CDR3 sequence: CATSPALAGGGEQYF. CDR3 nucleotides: TGTGCCACCTCCCCGGCCCTAGCGGGAGGTGGGGAGCAGTACTTC.

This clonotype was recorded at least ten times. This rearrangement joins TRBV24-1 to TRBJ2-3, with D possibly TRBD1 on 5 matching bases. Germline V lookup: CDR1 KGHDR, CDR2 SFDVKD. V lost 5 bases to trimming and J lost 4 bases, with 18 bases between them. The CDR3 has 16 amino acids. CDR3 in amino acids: CATSVVRGTGPDTQYF. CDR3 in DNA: TGTGCCACCAGTGTCGTAAGGGGAACGGGCCCAGATACGCAGTATTTT.

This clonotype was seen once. The CDR3: CASTIPDSYEQYF. CDR3 nucleotides: TGTGCCAGCACGATCCCAGACTCCTACGAGCAGTACTTC. The V call is TRBV2, the J call TRBJ2-7; D gene ambiguous. Trimming took off 7 bases at V and 0 bases at J, with 10 bases between the two ends. The CDR3 consists of 13 residues. Germline CDR1 SNHLY, CDR2 FYNNEI.

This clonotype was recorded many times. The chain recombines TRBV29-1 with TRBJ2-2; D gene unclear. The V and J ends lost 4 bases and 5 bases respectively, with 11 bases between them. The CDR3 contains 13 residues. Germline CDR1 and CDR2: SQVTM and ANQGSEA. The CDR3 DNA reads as TGCAGCGTTGTAAGCCCTAGGACCGGGGAGCTGTTTTTT. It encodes CSVVSPRTGELFF.

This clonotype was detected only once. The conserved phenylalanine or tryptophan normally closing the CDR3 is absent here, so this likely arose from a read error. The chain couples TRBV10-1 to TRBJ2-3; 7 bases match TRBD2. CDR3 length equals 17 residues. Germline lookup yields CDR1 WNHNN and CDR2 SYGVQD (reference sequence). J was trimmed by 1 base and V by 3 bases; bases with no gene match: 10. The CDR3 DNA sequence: TGCGCCAGCAGTGAAGCGGGAAGGATAGTCGGCACAGATACGCAGTATCTT. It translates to CASSEAGRIVGTDTQYL.

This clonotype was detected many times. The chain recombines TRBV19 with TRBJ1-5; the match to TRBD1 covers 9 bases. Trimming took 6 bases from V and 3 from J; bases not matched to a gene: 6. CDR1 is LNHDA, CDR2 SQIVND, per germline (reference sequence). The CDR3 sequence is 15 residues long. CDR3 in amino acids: CASSMDRGPNQPQHF. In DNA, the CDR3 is TGTGCCAGTAGCATGGACAGGGGACCCAATCAGCCCCAGCATTTT.

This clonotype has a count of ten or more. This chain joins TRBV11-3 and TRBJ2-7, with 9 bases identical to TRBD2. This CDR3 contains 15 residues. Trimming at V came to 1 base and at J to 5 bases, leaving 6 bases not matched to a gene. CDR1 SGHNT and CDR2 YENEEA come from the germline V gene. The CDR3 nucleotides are TGTGCCAGCAGCTTAGTAAGGGGGACTAGCCACGAGCAGTACTTC. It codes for CASSLVRGTSHEQYF.

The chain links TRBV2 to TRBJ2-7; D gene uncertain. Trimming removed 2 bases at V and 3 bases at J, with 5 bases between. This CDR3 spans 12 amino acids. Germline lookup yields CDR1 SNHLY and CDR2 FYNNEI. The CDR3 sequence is CASSESYYEQYF. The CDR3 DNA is TGTGCCAGCAGTGAATCATACTACGAGCAGTACTTC.

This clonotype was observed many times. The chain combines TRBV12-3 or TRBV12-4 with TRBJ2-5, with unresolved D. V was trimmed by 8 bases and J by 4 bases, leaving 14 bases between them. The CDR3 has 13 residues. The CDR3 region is CASGGGSRETQYF. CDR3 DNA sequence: TGTGCCAGCGGTGGTGGGTCGCGAGAGACCCAGTACTTC.